Below are 20 T cell receptor beta chains sequenced from a single sample in a study of control samples from healthy donors and cancer patients. Repertoires were generated with immunoSEQ multiplex PCR, while TCRdb's copy carries only in-frame clones and drops some. The data show around 160,000 clones, with approximately 93% seen just once and 4.5% to 6% held by the top ten. The source material was blood. The receptor source for this set is a man between 18 and 35 years old in good health.

This clone has just one count. The genes are TRBV5-1 and TRBJ2-7; 11 bases are a match to TRBD2. Per germline, CDR1 SGHRS and CDR2 YFSETQ. V was clipped by 4 bases and J by 4 bases; unmatched bases: 7. CDR3 length: 15 residues. CDR3 DNA sequence: TGCGCCAGCAGCCTTAGCGGGGGGGCTGGGTACGAGCAGTACTTC. It yields the protein CASSLSGGAGYEQYF. Full variable domain (outside the CDR3, taken from reference TRBV5-1 and TRBJ2-7): KAGVTQTPRYLIKTRGQQVTLSCSPISGHRSVSWYQQTPGQGLQFLFEYFSETQRNKGNFPGRFSGRQFSNSRSEMNVSTLELGDSALYLCASSLSGGAGYEQYFGPGTRLTVT.

In DNA form, the CDR3 reads TGTGCCAGCAGCTTAAAAACTTACAGGGTGTCGTCGACCCTCCACTTT. Its translation: CASSLKTYRVSSTLHF. V usage is TRBV7-2 and J usage is TRBJ1-6; TRBD1 might be the D (6 bases). Trimming shortened V by 2 bases and J by 14 bases, and 22 bases separated the two germline ends. In germline, CDR1 is SGHTA, CDR2 FQGNSA. This CDR3 comprises 16 residues.

The chain recombines TRBV28 with TRBJ1-3; D possibly corresponds to TRBD1 (6 bases). The germline V gene has CDR1 MDHEN and CDR2 SYDVKM. The length of the CDR3 is 17 residues. The germline V and J ends were trimmed by 2 bases and 2 bases, with 16 bases remaining between them. CDR3 DNA: TGTGCCAGCAGTTTACTTACCGACAGGCGAGCTGGAAACACCATATATTTT. Translation gives CASSLLTDRRAGNTIYF.

The gene calls are TRBV9 and TRBJ2-3, with TRBD2 matching over 10 bases. The J segment lost 1 base and the V segment lost 3 bases, leaving 5 bases of the junction unmatched. The CDR3 covers 16 residues. The germline V gene encodes CDR1 SGDLS and CDR2 YYNGEE. The CDR3 protein is CASSGLAGGRTDTQYF. CDR3 DNA sequence: TGTGCCAGCAGCGGATTAGCGGGAGGACGCACAGATACGCAGTATTTT.

With respect to this clone: An end of the junction does not agree with germline; a read error may underlie this. V usage is TRBV6-6 and J usage is TRBJ2-2; 9 nucleotides agree with TRBD2. From germline, CDR1 is MNHNY and CDR2 SVGAGI (reference sequence). This CDR3 comprises 16 residues. The CDR3 is CARSPNAGGLTGELFF. The CDR3 nucleotides are TGTGCCCGCAGTCCTAACGCGGGGGGGTTGACCGGGGAGCTGTTTTTT.

This sequence joins TRBV5-1 and TRBJ1-5; D gene unclear. The CDR3 spans 14 residues. Germline CDR1 reads SGHRS; CDR2 reads YFSETQ. V was trimmed by 1 base and J by 2 bases, leaving 7 bases between them. CDR3 coding DNA: TGCGCCAGCAGCTTGACATGGGGCAATCAGCCCCAGCATTTT. This gives the protein CASSLTWGNQPQHF.

This chain connects TRBV6-5 to TRBJ1-1; D is ambiguous. The germline V and J ends were trimmed by 6 bases and 5 bases, with 10 bases remaining between them. The CDR3 has 12 residues. CDR1 MNHEY and CDR2 SVGAGI come from the germline V gene. Written as DNA, the CDR3 is TGTGCCAGCAGAGCCCTAGGAACTGAAGCTTTCTTT. Protein sequence: CASRALGTEAFF.

This chain uses TRBV7-9 with TRBJ1-6, with unresolved D. V lost 2 bases and J lost 8, with 4 bases in between. Germline V gene data show CDR1 as SEHNR and CDR2 as FQNEAQ (reference sequence). There are 12 residues in the CDR3. The CDR3 here is CASSLYDSPLHF. In DNA, the CDR3 is TGTGCCAGCAGCTTATATGATTCACCCCTCCACTTT. Based on the CDR3 plus reference TRBV7-9 and TRBJ1-6, the full variable domain is DTGVSQNPRHKITKRGQNVTFRCDPISEHNRLYWYRQTLGQGPEFLTYFQNEAQLEKSRLLSDRFSAERPKGSFSTLEIQRTEQGDSAMYLCASSLYDSPLHFGNGTRLTVT.

The genes are TRBV13 and TRBJ1-1, with D unclear. Trimming took 6 bases from V and 0 from J, leaving 14 bases between them. CDR3 length equals 15 residues. CDR1 PRHDT and CDR2 FYEKMQ come from the germline V gene (reference sequence). CDR3 nucleotide sequence: TGTGCCAGCAGGTGGGGTGGACCCATGAACACTGAAGCTTTCTTT. Translating gives CASRWGGPMNTEAFF.

This clone was found once. The chain couples TRBV29-1 to TRBJ2-7; possibly TRBD1 or TRBD2 for D (6 bases each). CDR3 length equals 13 residues. V lost 6 bases and J lost 2, with 14 bases in between. Germline V gene sequence: CDR1 SQVTM, CDR2 ANQGSEA. The CDR3 DNA reads as TGCAGCGTCCGAACGGGGGCGGCCTACGAGCAGTACTTC. This sequence encodes CSVRTGAAYEQYF.

CDR3 DNA: TGTGCCAGCAGCTTCCGACAGGCCAGCTCCTACGAGCAGTACTTC. Its protein is CASSFRQASSYEQYF. The chain recombines TRBV7-8 with TRBJ2-7; perhaps TRBD1 as D (6 bases). CDR1 is SGHVS, CDR2 FQNEAQ, per germline. V was pared by 3 bases and J by 0 bases, with 12 bases between. The CDR3 length is 15 residues. Drawing the rest from reference TRBV7-8 and TRBJ2-7, the complete variable domain is GAGVSQSPRYKVAKRGQDVALRCDPISGHVSLFWYQQALGQGPEFLTYFQNEAQLDKSGLPSDRFFAERPEGSVSTLKIQRTQQEDSAVYLCASSFRQASSYEQYFGPGTRLTVT.

This rearrangement joins TRBV28 to TRBJ1-1; the D gene is possibly TRBD1 (5 bases). The V end was cut by 2 bases, the J end by 5 bases, with 12 bases between. Looked up from germline, CDR1 is MDHEN and CDR2 is SYDVKM. CDR3 size: 14 residues. CDR3 in DNA: TGTGCCAGCAGTTTACGGGTTGGGGGTACTGAAGCTTTCTTT. Translated: CASSLRVGGTEAFF. The variable domain in full, with the rest retrieved from reference TRBV28 and TRBJ1-1, is DVKVTQSSRYLVKRTGEKVFLECVQDMDHENMFWYRQDPGLGLRLIYFSYDVKMKEKGDIPEGYSVSREKKERFSLILESASTNQTSMYLCASSLRVGGTEAFFGQGTRLTVV.

The chain couples TRBV10-3 to TRBJ1-3; no reliable D call. CDR1 and CDR2 from the germline V gene are ENHRY and SYGVKD. Trimming left V 0 bases short and J 8 bases short, with 8 bases between. This CDR3 has 13 residues. The CDR3 DNA reads as TGTGCCATCAGTGAGTCGAGGCTGGACACCATATATTTT. Translating gives CAISESRLDTIYF.

This chain links TRBV27 with TRBJ2-2; TRBD2 matches at 8 bases. There are 15 residues in the CDR3. Looked up from germline, CDR1 is MNHEY and CDR2 is SMNVEV (reference sequence). J was trimmed by 6 bases and V by 5 bases; bases with no gene match: 8. The CDR3 nucleotides read TGTGCCAGCAGTGTAAGCGGGGGAGGGTCCGGGGAGCTGTTTTTT. Protein product: CASSVSGGGSGELFF.

The chain combines TRBV5-1 with TRBJ2-1, with a possible D match to TRBD2 (5 bases). The V gene lost 0 bases and the J gene lost 9 bases, with 13 bases spanning the gap. This CDR3 has 14 amino acids. The germline V gene has CDR1 SGHRS and CDR2 YFSETQ. CDR3 DNA: TGCGCCAGCAGCTTGGAGCGGTTGGTCGGTGAGCAGTTCTTC. Its translation: CASSLERLVGEQFF.

V usage is TRBV7-6 and J usage is TRBJ2-2, with D possibly TRBD1 on 5 matching bases. The V and J ends lost 2 bases and 0 bases respectively, with 16 bases between them. The CDR3 covers 18 residues. Per the germline V gene, CDR1 is SGHVS and CDR2 is FNYEAQ. The CDR3 DNA follows: TGTGCCAGCAGCTTATACCCTATGACAGTTCCGAACACCGGGGAGCTGTTTTTT. Translated, it gives CASSLYPMTVPNTGELFF.

The chain couples TRBV7-2 to TRBJ2-1; D unclear. There are 12 residues in the CDR3. The V end was cut by 5 bases, the J end by 10 bases, with 12 bases between. From germline, CDR1 is SGHTA and CDR2 FQGNSA. The CDR3 DNA is TGTGCCAGCAGCCTAGGCTCTATGGAGCAGTTCTTC. It encodes CASSLGSMEQFF.

The V gene is TRBV5-4, the J gene TRBJ2-1; D might be TRBD2 (5 bases). The CDR3 extends over 12 amino acids. Germline CDR1 reads SGHNT; CDR2 reads YYREEE (reference sequence). Trimming took off 6 bases at V and 12 bases at J, with 16 bases between the two ends. CDR3 DNA: TGTGCCAGCAACGTCAACGGGGATGGGCAGTTCTTC. This codes for CASNVNGDGQFF.

J is TRBJ2-7 and V is TRBV13, with 7 bases matching TRBD1. Germline V lookup: CDR1 PRHDT, CDR2 FYEKMQ (reference sequence). The CDR3 is made up of 15 amino acids. Trimming took 6 bases from V and 0 from J; bases not matched to a gene: 8. DNA of the CDR3: TGTGCCAGCAGGTCCTCCGGGACAGTCTCCTACGAGCAGTACTTC. Its protein product is CASRSSGTVSYEQYF.

The V gene is TRBV7-9, the J gene TRBJ2-5, with 8 bases that match TRBD2. Per germline, CDR1 SEHNR and CDR2 FQNEAQ (reference sequence). Losses at the gene ends were 5 bases for V and 1 base for J; bases not matched to a gene: 12. The CDR3 runs 17 residues. The DNA for the CDR3 is TGTGCCAGCAGCCCCCGAGGGGTAGCGGGGCTCCAAGAGACCCAGTACTTC. Translation: CASSPRGVAGLQETQYF.